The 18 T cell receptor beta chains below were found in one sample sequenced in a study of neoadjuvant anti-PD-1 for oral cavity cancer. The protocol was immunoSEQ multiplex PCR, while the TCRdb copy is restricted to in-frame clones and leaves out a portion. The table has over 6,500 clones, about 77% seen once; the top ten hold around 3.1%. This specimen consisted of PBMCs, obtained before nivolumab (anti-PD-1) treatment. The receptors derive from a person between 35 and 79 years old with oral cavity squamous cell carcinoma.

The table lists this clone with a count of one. The DNA of the CDR3 is TGTGCCAGCAGCCTGGCAAGGACAGACTCCTACGAGCAGTACTTC. Amino acid sequence: CASSLARTDSYEQYF. The rearrangement joins TRBV7-6 to TRBJ2-7; a possible D gene is TRBD1 (6 bases). V lost 5 bases to trimming and J lost 0 bases, with 14 bases between them. Germline CDR1 SGHVS, CDR2 FNYEAQ. CDR3 size: 15 residues.

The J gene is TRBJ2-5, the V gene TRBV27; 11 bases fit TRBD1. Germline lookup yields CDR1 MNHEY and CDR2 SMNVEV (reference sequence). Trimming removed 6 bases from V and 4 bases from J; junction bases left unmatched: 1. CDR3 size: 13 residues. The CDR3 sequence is CASRGQGVETQYF. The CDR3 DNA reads TGTGCCAGCAGGGGACAGGGGGTAGAGACCCAGTACTTC.

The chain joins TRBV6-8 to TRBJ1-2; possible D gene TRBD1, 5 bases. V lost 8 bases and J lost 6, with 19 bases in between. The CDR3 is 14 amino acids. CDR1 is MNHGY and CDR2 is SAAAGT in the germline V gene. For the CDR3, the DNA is TGTGCCAGCCCCTCGAGGAAAATACAGGATGGCTACACCTTC. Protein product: CASPSRKIQDGYTF.

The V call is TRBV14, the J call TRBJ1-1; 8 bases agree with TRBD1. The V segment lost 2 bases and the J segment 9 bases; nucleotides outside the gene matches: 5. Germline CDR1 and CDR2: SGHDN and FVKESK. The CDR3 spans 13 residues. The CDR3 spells CASSQRDRGQAFF. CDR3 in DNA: TGTGCCAGCAGCCAAAGAGACAGGGGCCAAGCTTTCTTT.

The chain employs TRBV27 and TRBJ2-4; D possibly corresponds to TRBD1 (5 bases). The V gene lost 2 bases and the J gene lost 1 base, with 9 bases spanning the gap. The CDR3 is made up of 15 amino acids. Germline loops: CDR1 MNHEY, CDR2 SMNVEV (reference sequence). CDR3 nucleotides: TGTGCCAGCAGTTTAATGTCAGGGGCCAAAAACATTCAGTACTTC. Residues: CASSLMSGAKNIQYF.

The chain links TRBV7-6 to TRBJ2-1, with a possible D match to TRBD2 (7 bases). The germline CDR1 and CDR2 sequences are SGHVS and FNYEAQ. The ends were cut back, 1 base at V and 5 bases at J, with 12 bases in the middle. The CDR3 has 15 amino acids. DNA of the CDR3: TGTGCCAGCAGCTTAGGGGGGGCGGGAGACAATGAGCAGTTCTTC. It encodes CASSLGGAGDNEQFF.

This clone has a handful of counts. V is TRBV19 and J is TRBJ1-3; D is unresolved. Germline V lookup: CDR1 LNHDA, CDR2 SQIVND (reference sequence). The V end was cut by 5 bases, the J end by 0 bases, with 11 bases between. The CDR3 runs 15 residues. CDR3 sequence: CASSPRTGSGNTIYF. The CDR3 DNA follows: TGTGCCAGTAGTCCAAGGACGGGCTCTGGAAACACCATATATTTT. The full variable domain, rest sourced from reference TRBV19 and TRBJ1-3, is DGGITQSPKYLFRKEGQNVTLSCEQNLNHDAMYWYRQDPGQGLRLIYYSQIVNDFQKGDIAEGYSVSREKKESFPLTVTSAQKNPTAFYLCASSPRTGSGNTIYFGEGSWLTVV.

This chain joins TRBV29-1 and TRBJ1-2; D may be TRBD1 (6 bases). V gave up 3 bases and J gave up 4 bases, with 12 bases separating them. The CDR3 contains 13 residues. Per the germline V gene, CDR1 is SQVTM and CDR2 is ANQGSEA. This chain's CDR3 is CSVEGGGFYGYTF. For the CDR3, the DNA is TGCAGCGTTGAGGGGGGCGGGTTCTATGGCTACACCTTC.

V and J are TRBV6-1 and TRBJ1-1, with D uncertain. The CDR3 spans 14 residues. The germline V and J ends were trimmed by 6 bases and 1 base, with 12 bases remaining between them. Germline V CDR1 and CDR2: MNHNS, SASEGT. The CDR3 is CASRERHRNTEAFF. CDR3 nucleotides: TGTGCCAGCAGGGAAAGACACCGGAACACTGAAGCTTTCTTT.

CDR3 residues: CASHRRGKGNQPQHF. CDR3 DNA sequence: TGTGCCAGCCATAGGCGGGGAAAGGGCAATCAGCCCCAGCATTTT. The V call is TRBV19, the J call TRBJ1-5; D gene uncertain. The CDR3 has 15 residues. V lost 9 bases, J lost 2 bases, and 17 bases lay in between. From germline, CDR1 is LNHDA and CDR2 SQIVND (reference sequence).

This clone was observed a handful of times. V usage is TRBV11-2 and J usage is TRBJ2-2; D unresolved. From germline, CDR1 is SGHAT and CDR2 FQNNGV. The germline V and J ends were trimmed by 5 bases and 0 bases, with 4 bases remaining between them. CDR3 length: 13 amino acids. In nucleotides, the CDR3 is TGTGCCAGCAGCACCCCGAACACCGGGGAGCTGTTTTTT. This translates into CASSTPNTGELFF.

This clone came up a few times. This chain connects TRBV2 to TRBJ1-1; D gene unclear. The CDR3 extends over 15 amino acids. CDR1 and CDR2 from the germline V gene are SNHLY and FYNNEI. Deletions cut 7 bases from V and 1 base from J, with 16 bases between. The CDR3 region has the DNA TGTGCCAGCATGAAATCTGTGGTTAGGAACACTGAAGCTTTCTTT. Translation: CASMKSVVRNTEAFF.

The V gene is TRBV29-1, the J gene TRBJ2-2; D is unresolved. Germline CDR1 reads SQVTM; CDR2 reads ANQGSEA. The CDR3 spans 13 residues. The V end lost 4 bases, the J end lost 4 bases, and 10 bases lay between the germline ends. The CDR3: CSVARATTGELFF. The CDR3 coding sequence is TGCAGCGTTGCTAGGGCAACCACCGGGGAGCTGTTTTTT.

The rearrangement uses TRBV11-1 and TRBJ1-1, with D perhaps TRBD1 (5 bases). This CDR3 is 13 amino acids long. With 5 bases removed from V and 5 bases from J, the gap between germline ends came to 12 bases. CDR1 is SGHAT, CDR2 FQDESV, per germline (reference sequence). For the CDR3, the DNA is TGTGCCAGCAGCCCGGCGGGGGGAACTGAAGCTTTCTTT. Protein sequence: CASSPAGGTEAFF.

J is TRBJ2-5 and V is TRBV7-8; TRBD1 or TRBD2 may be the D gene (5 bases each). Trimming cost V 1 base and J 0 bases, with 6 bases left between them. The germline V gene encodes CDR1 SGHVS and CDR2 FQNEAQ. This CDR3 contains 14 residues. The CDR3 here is CASSLGGYQETQYF. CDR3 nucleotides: TGTGCCAGCAGCTTAGGGGGGTACCAAGAGACCCAGTACTTC.

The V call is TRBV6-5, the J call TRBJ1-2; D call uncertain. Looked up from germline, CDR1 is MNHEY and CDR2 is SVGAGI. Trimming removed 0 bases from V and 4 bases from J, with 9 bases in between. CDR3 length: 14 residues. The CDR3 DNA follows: TGTGCCAGCAGTTACTCAGGGATAGGCTATGGCTACACCTTC. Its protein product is CASSYSGIGYGYTF.

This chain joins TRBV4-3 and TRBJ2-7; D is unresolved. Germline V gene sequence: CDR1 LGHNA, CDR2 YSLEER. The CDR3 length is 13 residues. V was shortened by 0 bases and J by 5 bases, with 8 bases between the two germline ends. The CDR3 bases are TGCGCCAGCAGCCAAGAAGGTTGGGACGAGCAGTACTTC. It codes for CASSQEGWDEQYF.

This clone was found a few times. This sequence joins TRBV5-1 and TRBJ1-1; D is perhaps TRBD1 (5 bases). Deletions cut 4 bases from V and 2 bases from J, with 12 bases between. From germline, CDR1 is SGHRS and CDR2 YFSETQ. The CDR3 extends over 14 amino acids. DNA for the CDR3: TGCGCCAGCAGCGCAGGAAGGGGCAACACTGAAGCTTTCTTT. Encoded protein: CASSAGRGNTEAFF. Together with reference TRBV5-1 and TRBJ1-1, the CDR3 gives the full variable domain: KAGVTQTPRYLIKTRGQQVTLSCSPISGHRSVSWYQQTPGQGLQFLFEYFSETQRNKGNFPGRFSGRQFSNSRSEMNVSTLELGDSALYLCASSAGRGNTEAFFGQGTRLTVV.